This record concerns one TCR beta chain sequence. The CDR3 loop spans 13 amino acids. V was cut by 4 bases and J by 1 base, with 4 bases left in between. Germline loops: CDR1 SGHNT, CDR2 YENEEA. These data are taken from a study of T cell responses to AZD1222 COVID-19 vaccine. Profiling relied on immunoSEQ multiplex PCR, and the TCRdb table lists in-frame clones only, not all of them. The sample includes over 80,000 clones, just over 90% of them seen just once. This chain joins TRBV11-3 and TRBJ2-2; D call uncertain. Sequencing used peripheral blood, obtained 28 days after the second AZD1222 dose. The sequence was obtained from an adult who received the AZD1222 COVID-19 vaccine. The DNA for the CDR3 is TGTGCCAGCAGCTGGGGGAACACCGGGGAGCTGTTTTTT. Amino acid sequence: CASSWGNTGELFF.